Following are 29 T cell receptor beta chains from one sample sequenced in a study of blood T cell repertoires in COVID-19. The assay was immunoSEQ multiplex PCR, and TCRdb's table has in-frame clones only and misses some. This table holds 140,000 to 150,000 clones, 84% found once. The sequencing sample was made of PBMCs or T cells enriched from blood (not recorded which). The source of these receptors is a woman between 45 and 65 years old with acute COVID-19.

With respect to this clone: One end of the junction is discordant with germline, which a read error may explain. The V gene is TRBV7-7, the J gene TRBJ2-7; TRBD1 matches at 11 bases. The CDR3 spans 19 residues. Per germline, CDR1 SSHAT and CDR2 FNYEAQ (reference sequence). CDR3: CASSSRMDRGQRREQEQYF. In DNA form, the CDR3 reads TGTGCTAGCAGCTCTCGAATGGACAGGGGGCAGAGGCGGGAGCAAGAGCAGTACTTC. The full variable domain, rest sourced from reference TRBV7-7 and TRBJ2-7, is GAGVSQSPRYKVTKRGQDVTLRCDPISSHATLYWYQQALGQGPEFLTYFNYEAQPDKSGLPSDRFSAERPEGSISTLTIQRTEQRDSAMYRCASSSRMDRGQRREQEQYFGPGTRLTVT.

The chain is built from TRBV3-1 (or the pseudogene TRBV3-2) and TRBJ2-6, with 9 bases matching TRBD2. V lost 4 bases, J lost 0 bases, and 10 bases stayed unmatched. The germline V gene encodes CDR1 LGHDT and CDR2 YNNKEL (reference sequence). The CDR3 has 19 residues. DNA of the CDR3: TGTGCCAGCAGCCCTGTTCCGACTAGCGGTTACTCTGGGGCCAACGTCCTGACTTTC. Translating it yields CASSPVPTSGYSGANVLTF.

The chain uses TRBV30 and TRBJ1-1, with D perhaps matching TRBD1 (6 bases). Germline V gene sequence: CDR1 GTSNPN, CDR2 SVGIG (reference sequence). The CDR3 spans 12 residues. The V gene lost 4 bases and the J gene lost 5 bases, with 11 bases spanning the gap. In nucleotides, the CDR3 is TGTGCCTGGACCACAGGGCAAACTGAAGCTTTCTTT. Its translation is CAWTTGQTEAFF. The whole variable domain, filled in from reference TRBV30 and TRBJ1-1, reads SQTIHQWPATLVQPVGSPLSLECTVEGTSNPNLYWYRQAAGRGLQLLFYSVGIGQISSEVPQNLSASRPQDRQFILSSKKLLLSDSGFYLCAWTTGQTEAFFGQGTRLTVV.

The chain recombines TRBV2 with TRBJ2-1, with D perhaps TRBD1 (5 bases). CDR1 and CDR2 from the germline V gene are SNHLY and FYNNEI. The CDR3 totals 16 residues. V was pared by 3 bases and J by 4 bases, with 16 bases between. The CDR3 sequence is CASSEGPVAGYNEQFF. CDR3 in DNA: TGTGCCAGCAGTGAGGGCCCCGTTGCAGGGTACAATGAGCAGTTCTTC.

This clone appeared many times. This rearrangement joins TRBV6-5 to TRBJ2-3; 7 bases map to TRBD2. Germline V gene lookup returns CDR1 MNHEY and CDR2 SVGAGI. The CDR3 spans 14 residues. V was clipped by 0 bases and J by 9 bases; unmatched bases: 6. The CDR3, as DNA: TGTGCCAGCAGTTACTCGACGGGAGGACGCACGCAGTATTTT. This codes for CASSYSTGGRTQYF.

J is TRBJ1-2 and V is TRBV7-3, with D uncertain. Trimming pared 5 bases from V and 8 bases from J, leaving 15 bases between. Germline V CDR1 and CDR2: SGHTA, FQGTGA. The CDR3 loop spans 13 amino acids. The CDR3 nucleotides are TGTGCCAGCAGCCCTAACACGGGGTCGGGCTACACCTTC. This translates into CASSPNTGSGYTF.

The chain has TRBV20-1 and TRBJ1-1; 7 bases line up with TRBD1. The CDR3 sequence is 13 residues long. With 3 bases clipped from V and 4 bases from J, the junction kept 5 bases outside the gene matches. The germline CDR1 and CDR2 sequences are DFQATT and SNEGSKA (reference sequence). CDR3 protein: CSASPDRVTEAFF. The CDR3 coding sequence is TGCAGTGCTAGTCCCGACAGGGTCACTGAAGCTTTCTTT.

V gene TRBV10-3 combines with J gene TRBJ2-7; the D gene is possibly TRBD2 (6 bases). CDR1 and CDR2 from the germline V gene are ENHRY and SYGVKD. Trimming stripped 0 bases from V and 0 bases from J, with 15 bases between. This CDR3 is 17 amino acids long. CDR3 sequence: CAISESGPSASSYEQYF. CDR3 nucleotides: TGTGCCATCAGTGAGTCCGGCCCTAGCGCGAGCTCCTACGAGCAGTACTTC.

This clone appeared many times. The rearrangement joins TRBV12-3 or TRBV12-4 to TRBJ2-1; D ambiguous. This CDR3 has 13 amino acids. V was pared by 10 bases and J by 0 bases, with 10 bases between. For the CDR3, the DNA is TGTGCCACCACCGTCGGCTCCTACAATGAGCAGTTCTTC. This codes for CATTVGSYNEQFF.

This rearrangement joins TRBV25-1 to TRBJ2-7; a possible D gene is TRBD1 (6 bases). The length of the CDR3 is 15 residues. Germline assignment: CDR1 MGHDK and CDR2 SYGVNS. V was shortened by 3 bases and J by 3 bases, with 15 bases between the two germline ends. In nucleotides, the CDR3 is TGTGCCAGCAGTGATGTCGCCAGGGGCATCTACGAGCAGTACTTC. This encodes CASSDVARGIYEQYF.

This chain connects TRBV7-2 to TRBJ2-5, with a weak D call TRBD2 (7 bases). The CDR3 length is 14 residues. Between the trimmed V and J ends, which lost 2 bases and 5 bases, there was a span of 12 bases. Germline values: CDR1 SGHTA, CDR2 FQGNSA. CDR3 nucleotides: TGTGCCAGCAGCTTATTCGGGGGGCGGGAGACCCAGTACTTC. Amino acid sequence: CASSLFGGRETQYF.

The chain carries TRBV30 and TRBJ2-1; weak D call: TRBD1 (5 bases). Per the germline V gene, CDR1 is GTSNPN and CDR2 is SVGIG (reference sequence). Trimming stripped 2 bases from V and 4 bases from J, with 12 bases between. This CDR3 is 14 amino acids long. The CDR3 nucleotides are TGTGCCTGGAGTCCCTCGGACAAGTACAATGAGCAGTTCTTC. Its protein product is CAWSPSDKYNEQFF.

The genes are TRBV6-1 and TRBJ2-1; 13 positions agree with TRBD2. This CDR3 has 16 amino acids. J gave up 7 bases and V 4 bases, and 7 bases lay outside the gene matches. Per the germline V gene, CDR1 is MNHNS and CDR2 is SASEGT. CDR3 coding DNA: TGTGCCAGCAGTGCCTCACTAGCGGGAGGGGGGAATGAGCAGTTCTTC. Protein product: CASSASLAGGGNEQFF.

This sequence joins TRBV14 and TRBJ2-1; D uncertain. From germline, CDR1 is SGHDN and CDR2 FVKESK. The V and J ends lost 5 bases and 8 bases respectively, with 13 bases between them. The CDR3 covers 13 residues. The CDR3 loop reads CASSFGAYDEQFF. CDR3 DNA sequence: TGTGCCAGCAGCTTCGGTGCGTACGATGAGCAGTTCTTC.

This clone was observed a single time. The chain uses TRBV30 and TRBJ1-2; TRBD1 might be the D (5 bases). Looked up from germline, CDR1 is GTSNPN and CDR2 is SVGIG (reference sequence). The ends were cut back, 0 bases at V and 1 base at J, with 9 bases in the middle. CDR3 size: 14 residues. The CDR3 spells CAWSVQGDNYGYTF. DNA of the CDR3: TGTGCCTGGAGTGTACAAGGGGATAACTATGGCTACACCTTC.

This clone was observed a single time. The V call is TRBV7-8, the J call TRBJ2-7; TRBD1 agrees at 8 bases. Trimming removed 5 bases from V and 3 bases from J; junction bases left unmatched: 9. CDR3 size: 15 residues. In germline, CDR1 is SGHVS, CDR2 FQNEAQ. CDR3 in DNA: TGTGCCAGCAGCCCCCGGACAGGGAAGTTCTACGAGCAGTACTTC. It specifies CASSPRTGKFYEQYF.

This chain joins TRBV25-1 and TRBJ1-1; D perhaps matches TRBD1 (5 bases). The CDR3 runs 14 residues. The germline V gene encodes CDR1 MGHDK and CDR2 SYGVNS. V was clipped by 3 bases and J by 1 base, with 9 bases between them. CDR3 DNA sequence: TGTGCCAGCAGTGACCGGACAACGAACACTGAAGCTTTCTTT. Its translation is CASSDRTTNTEAFF.

This chain joins TRBV6-5 and TRBJ1-1; D uncertain. V lost 8 bases, J lost 0 bases, and 7 bases lay in between. Germline CDR1 MNHEY, CDR2 SVGAGI. The CDR3 contains 12 residues. CDR3 in amino acids: CASGEMNTEAFF. The CDR3 DNA reads as TGTGCCAGCGGGGAGATGAACACTGAAGCTTTCTTT.

This sequence joins TRBV2 and TRBJ2-3, with D tentatively TRBD2 (7 bases). V lost 6 bases, J lost 2 bases, and 21 bases lay in between. CDR1 SNHLY and CDR2 FYNNEI come from the germline V gene. This CDR3 contains 17 residues. As DNA, the CDR3 is TGTGCCAGCAGGGGGGGCGGGAGAAGTCGAGACACAGATACGCAGTATTTT. Translation gives CASRGGGRSRDTDTQYF.

The J gene is TRBJ1-5, the V gene TRBV21-1; the table gives TRBD1 as D, unverified against the DNA. TRBV21-1 is a pseudogene locus. The length of the CDR3 is 19 residues. The CDR3 reads CASSIRRGKGPNSNQPQHF. The CDR3, as DNA: TGTGCCAGCAGCATTCGCAGGGGGAAAGGGCCTAATAGCAATCAGCCCCAGCATTTT.

This clone was seen a few times. The J gene is TRBJ2-1, the V gene TRBV27, with a weak D call TRBD1 (7 bases). Per germline, CDR1 MNHEY and CDR2 SMNVEV (reference sequence). Trimming took 6 bases from V and 6 from J, leaving 21 bases between them. CDR3 length: 16 amino acids. CDR3 coding DNA: TGTGCCAGCAGCCACCCGGAGGGGGCGCGTGGCAATGAGCAGTTCTTC. It specifies CASSHPEGARGNEQFF.

The V gene is TRBV6-5, the J gene TRBJ2-7, with a possible D match to TRBD1 (5 bases). Trimming stripped 5 bases from V and 5 bases from J, with 13 bases between. From germline, CDR1 is MNHEY and CDR2 SVGAGI. CDR3 length equals 13 residues. The CDR3 protein is CASSRTFGDEQYF. CDR3 coding DNA: TGTGCCAGCAGTCGGACATTTGGGGACGAGCAGTACTTC.

This chain links TRBV5-6 with TRBJ1-6; D is unclear. With 1 base removed from V and 5 bases from J, the gap between germline ends came to 7 bases. The CDR3 runs 14 residues. Germline V lookup: CDR1 SGHDT, CDR2 YYEEEE. CDR3 region: CASSLSRHNSPLHF. CDR3 coding DNA: TGTGCCAGCAGCTTGTCTAGGCATAATTCACCCCTCCACTTT.

V usage is TRBV6-6 and J usage is TRBJ2-3, with D possibly TRBD1 on 6 matching bases. The V end was cut by 7 bases, the J end by 1 base, with 15 bases between. Looked up from germline, CDR1 is MNHNY and CDR2 is SVGAGI (reference sequence). CDR3 length equals 15 residues. The CDR3 DNA reads as TGTGCCAGCAAGACCCCAGGGGTGGGCACAGATACGCAGTATTTT. Protein sequence: CASKTPGVGTDTQYF.

This sequence joins TRBV11-2 and TRBJ2-5; 11 bases fit TRBD2. V lost 1 base to trimming and J lost 3 bases; unmatched junction nucleotides: 7. Germline-derived CDR1 and CDR2 are SGHAT and FQNNGV. The CDR3 loop spans 17 amino acids. Written as DNA, the CDR3 is TGTGCCAGCAGCTTAGGTTCCTCACTAGCGGGAGAAGAGACCCAGTACTTC. Its protein is CASSLGSSLAGEETQYF.

The chain couples TRBV2 to TRBJ2-4; D is perhaps TRBD2 (7 bases). The V end was cut by 1 base, the J end by 6 bases, with 10 bases between. The CDR3 has 14 amino acids. Looked up from germline, CDR1 is SNHLY and CDR2 is FYNNEI. The CDR3 spells CASSEGGGGNIQYF. CDR3 nucleotides: TGTGCCAGCAGTGAAGGGGGGGGCGGAAACATTCAGTACTTC.

V gene TRBV19 combines with J gene TRBJ2-7; D is perhaps TRBD1 (5 bases). CDR1 is LNHDA and CDR2 is SQIVND in the germline V gene (reference sequence). Trimming took off 9 bases at V and 0 bases at J, with 12 bases between the two ends. The CDR3 runs to 13 residues. The CDR3 loop reads CARKPRVSYEQYF. Written as DNA, the CDR3 is TGTGCCAGAAAACCCAGGGTCTCCTACGAGCAGTACTTC.

The chain has TRBV30 and TRBJ1-1; D uncertain. The germline V and J ends were trimmed by 3 bases and 4 bases, with 15 bases remaining between them. This CDR3 is 14 amino acids long. The germline V gene encodes CDR1 GTSNPN and CDR2 SVGIG (reference sequence). The CDR3 is CAWSPLTIPTEAFF. As DNA, the CDR3 is TGTGCCTGGAGCCCCCTTACAATCCCCACTGAAGCTTTCTTT.

Many counts were recorded for this clone. The chain recombines TRBV7-6 with TRBJ1-6; tentative D call: TRBD1 (6 bases). Trimming removed 5 bases from V and 7 bases from J, with 15 bases in between. The CDR3 sequence is 15 residues long. In germline, CDR1 is SGHVS, CDR2 FNYEAQ. The CDR3 region is CASSHRDTLNSPLHF. DNA for the CDR3: TGTGCCAGCAGCCACCGGGACACACTAAATTCACCCCTCCACTTT. Variable domain in full (rest from reference TRBV7-6 and TRBJ1-6): GAGVSQSPRYKVTKRGQDVALRCDPISGHVSLYWYRQALGQGPEFLTYFNYEAQQDKSGLPNDRFSAERPEGSISTLTIQRTEQRDSAMYRCASSHRDTLNSPLHFGNGTRLTVT.